This TCR beta chain was found in a study of blood T cell repertoires in COVID-19. Study overall: Samples taken during acute and convalescent COVID-19 were collected in the United States, Italy and Spain.

CDR1 is LNHDA, CDR2 SQIVND, per germline (reference sequence). Trimming at V came to 3 bases and at J to 3 bases, leaving 5 bases not matched to a gene. CDR3 size: 16 residues. Clones were read by immunoSEQ multiplex PCR, and TCRdb kept only the in-frame ones, dropping some. Of around 400,000 clones in the sample, roughly 89% were seen once. Those who participated ranged in age from about 18 to 89 years and resided in about two dozen US areas. This clone turned up a few times. The chain links TRBV19 to TRBJ2-2, with 9 bases fitting TRBD2. Sequences were obtained from PBMCs or T cells enriched from blood (not recorded which). The clonotype originates from a woman under 40 who had recovered from COVID-19. The CDR3 DNA follows: TGTGCCAGTAGTATCGGAGCGGGGGGCCACACCGGGGAGCTGTTTTTT. Translated: CASSIGAGGHTGELFF.